Sequencing of this T cell receptor (beta chain) was carried out in a study of T cells in Graves' hyperthyroidism and ophthalmopathy. Findings and caveats of the study: In the blood, most expanded thyroid clonotypes above 0.001 appeared as well.

This clonotype showed up many times. The antigen is not known. Patients aged 18 to 65 had newly diagnosed hyperthyroidism of under 2 months' duration. When hyperthyroidism was first diagnosed, the blood sample was taken, preceding any ophthalmopathy symptoms. PBMCs were collected from an approximately 10 ml volume of fresh peripheral blood. CDR1 is SGHRS and CDR2 is YFSETQ in the germline V gene. The V and J ends lost 2 bases and 5 bases respectively, with 6 bases between them. This CDR3 has 12 amino acids. Amplified TCR beta CDR3 regions derived from RNA transcripts. During a first-round RT-PCR of the TCR CDR3, the HTBI primer set was used. From the multiplex PCR reads, TCRdb called clonotypes with MiXCR, one entry per CDR3 protein. The sample consists of 600,000 to 850,000 distinct CDR3 sequences, about 17% of them appearing once.

The sample taken for sequencing was blood. The chain couples TRBV5-1 to TRBJ2-3; D remains ambiguous. The TCR sequence derives from a woman aged 50 to 60 with Graves' hyperthyroidism that later progressed to Graves' ophthalmopathy. The CDR3 DNA reads TGCGCCAGCAGCTTAGGGAAAGATACGCAGTATTTT. Its translation: CASSLGKDTQYF.